Described below is a single TCR beta chain sequence and its context. Its binding antigen is unknown. Per-nucleotide qualities are absent, and no much larger clonotype sits a single base away. This specimen belongs to a study of T-cell reconstitution after alpha-beta-depleted transplantation in children (dated by TCRdb to about 2016). Looking at the study overall: T-cell immune reconstitution after TCRalphabeta/CD19-depleted allogeneic hematopoietic cell transplantation in children was quantitatively tracked in the study by means of TCR repertoire profiling.

V is clipped by 0 bases and J by 2 bases, and the sequence between their germline boundaries is 15 bases long. The CDR3, from cysteine to phenylalanine, totals 17 residues. The only DNA kept is the CDR3, 51 bases in frame from the first base. Per the germline V gene, KGHDR is the CDR1 and SFDVKD is the CDR2. The method behind the library was PCR. The sample was run on an Illumina HiSeq 2500. Molecular barcoding was employed in the preparation of TCR libraries, with unique molecular identifiers being used to normalize TCRbeta repertoire quantification. The public reads were reanalyzed by TCRdb: fastp trimming at Q25, MiXCR alignment, in-frame beta chains only. Rows with one shared CDR3 protein collapse into an entry with the most common genes and DNA. The sample table shows over 550,000 distinct CDR3 sequences, and about 10% are seen once. The ten largest clonotypes hold 3.5% to 5% of the sample.

The sequence derives from a human donor who donated a stem cell graft to a child with acute myeloid leukemia. The material was PBMCs from the stem cell graft donor, obtained from the stem cell graft. The V and J genes are TRBV24-1 and TRBJ1-1; the D gene is possibly TRBD1, with 5 bases matching. The sequenced DNA: TGTGCCACCAGTGATTTGCCCCTCAGGGCTTCCAACACTGAAGCTTTCTTT. Its coded protein is CATSDLPLRASNTEAFF.